The 30 T cell receptor beta chains below come from one sample, sequenced in a study of a mutant IDH1 vaccine in newly diagnosed glioma. Repertoires were generated with immunoSEQ multiplex PCR, while TCRdb's copy carries only in-frame clones and drops some. The table includes 30,000 to 40,000 clones, 80% to 95% detected once. Time point noted: week 47, end of study. Every vaccine dose comprised 300 ug of mutant IDH1 20-mer peptide plus topical imiquimod. Antigens of these TCRs are unknown. The sample here was PBMCs, taken from a glioma patient whose treatment included an IDH1 peptide vaccine. The receptors were gathered from a woman aged 40 to 50 with glioma.

For the CDR3, the DNA is TGTGCCAGCAGACAGAGCTCCTACAATGAGCAGTTCTTC. This gives the protein CASRQSSYNEQFF. V gene TRBV6-1 combines with J gene TRBJ2-1; no clear D gene. This CDR3 has 13 residues. The V and J ends lost 6 bases and 0 bases respectively, with 6 bases between them. CDR1 is MNHNS and CDR2 is SASEGT in the germline V gene.

V and J are TRBV19 and TRBJ1-1; D is undetermined. The V end was cut by 5 bases, the J end by 2 bases, with 9 bases between. The CDR3 length is 13 residues. Germline-derived CDR1 and CDR2 are LNHDA and SQIVND (reference sequence). CDR3 in amino acids: CASSPWGNTEAFF. The DNA of the CDR3 is TGTGCCAGTAGTCCCTGGGGAAACACTGAAGCTTTCTTT.

This chain connects TRBV6-5 to TRBJ2-7; no reliable D call. Trimming cost V 8 bases and J 0 bases, with 14 bases left between them. Germline loops: CDR1 MNHEY, CDR2 SVGAGI. The CDR3 spans 14 residues. CDR3 nucleotide sequence: TGTGCCAGCCGTAGGAGCCCGTCCTCCTACGAGCAGTACTTC. This codes for CASRRSPSSYEQYF.

This clone has just one count. J is TRBJ2-5 and V is TRBV5-8; TRBD1 matches 9 bases. With 2 bases clipped from V and 3 bases from J, the junction kept 5 bases outside the gene matches. Per germline, CDR1 SGHTS and CDR2 YDEGEE. The CDR3 is 15 residues long. This CDR3 is CASSFGTGIKETQYF. CDR3 DNA: TGTGCCAGCAGCTTCGGGACAGGGATTAAAGAGACCCAGTACTTC.

The V and J genes are TRBV19 and TRBJ1-1, with D perhaps matching TRBD1 (5 bases). The CDR3 has 12 amino acids. Germline lookup yields CDR1 LNHDA and CDR2 SQIVND (reference sequence). The V and J ends lost 6 bases and 4 bases respectively, with 9 bases between them. The CDR3 coding sequence is TGTGCCAGTAGGGGGCTAGGCACTGAAGCTTTCTTT. This gives the protein CASRGLGTEAFF. Full variable domain (outside the CDR3, taken from reference TRBV19 and TRBJ1-1): DGGITQSPKYLFRKEGQNVTLSCEQNLNHDAMYWYRQDPGQGLRLIYYSQIVNDFQKGDIAEGYSVSREKKESFPLTVTSAQKNPTAFYLCASRGLGTEAFFGQGTRLTVV.

V usage is TRBV4-1 and J usage is TRBJ2-1, with TRBD2 identical over 12 bases. CDR3 length equals 14 residues. J lost 8 bases, V lost 8 bases, and 7 bases had no gene match. Looked up from germline, CDR1 is MGHRA and CDR2 is YSYEKL. In nucleotides, the CDR3 is TGCGCCAGCGTTGCTAGCGGGGGGGCCCATGAGCAGTTCTTC. It translates to CASVASGGAHEQFF.

The rearrangement links TRBV10-3 to TRBJ1-2, with 10 bases that match TRBD1. The V and J ends lost 3 bases and 5 bases, in that order; junction bases with no gene match: 3. The CDR3 length is 14 residues. Germline lookup yields CDR1 ENHRY and CDR2 SYGVKD. CDR3 loop: CAISDRDRGYGYTF. DNA of the CDR3: TGTGCCATCAGTGATCGGGACAGGGGTTATGGCTACACCTTC.

The chain uses TRBV15 and TRBJ1-1; D not certain. CDR3 length: 15 residues. V was trimmed by 9 bases and J by 7 bases, leaving 24 bases between them. The germline gives CDR1 LNHNV, CDR2 YYDKDF (reference sequence). The CDR3 DNA is TGTGCCACGACAACCATGACTATGGGATCCCTTGAAGCTTTCTTT. Its translation: CATTTMTMGSLEAFF.

This sequence joins TRBV10-2 and TRBJ2-1, with 12 bases aligning to TRBD2. Trimming at V came to 3 bases and at J to 9 bases, leaving 3 bases not matched to a gene. CDR1 WSHSY and CDR2 SAAADI come from the germline V gene. The CDR3 extends over 14 amino acids. The CDR3 reads CASSDLAGGVEQFF. In DNA, the CDR3 is TGCGCCAGCAGTGATCTAGCGGGGGGGGTTGAGCAGTTCTTC.

This chain uses TRBV6-1 with TRBJ1-1; no definite D call. Per the germline V gene, CDR1 is MNHNS and CDR2 is SASEGT. The CDR3 extends over 12 amino acids. Deletions cut 7 bases from V and 6 bases from J, with 12 bases between. The CDR3 DNA reads TGTGCCAGCACCAAACTGAGGGCTGAAGCTTTCTTT. It is translated as CASTKLRAEAFF.

This clone was found a few times. V is TRBV7-9 and J is TRBJ1-2; perhaps TRBD1 as D (5 bases). Germline V gene sequence: CDR1 SEHNR, CDR2 FQNEAQ (reference sequence). V was cut by 1 base and J by 4 bases, with 10 bases left in between. The CDR3 consists of 14 residues. The DNA for the CDR3 is TGTGCCAGCAGCTTAGGGGCGGACATCTATGGCTACACCTTC. This translates into CASSLGADIYGYTF.

This chain joins TRBV6-6 and TRBJ2-3; D remains unclear. The germline V gene has CDR1 MNHNY and CDR2 SVGAGI (reference sequence). V lost 2 bases to trimming and J lost 5 bases, with 17 bases between them. The CDR3 has 16 amino acids. CDR3 DNA sequence: TGTGCCAGCAGTTACCAAATGGACCCGAGGAGAGATACGCAGTATTTT. Protein: CASSYQMDPRRDTQYF.

The chain links TRBV18 to TRBJ2-6; D gene ambiguous. The germline V gene has CDR1 KGHSH and CDR2 LQKENI. The CDR3 covers 14 residues. V gave up 5 bases and J gave up 2 bases, with 7 bases separating them. As DNA, the CDR3 is TGTGCCAGCTCATTGGGTACTGGGGCCAACGTCCTGACTTTC. It is translated as CASSLGTGANVLTF.

The chain combines TRBV5-4 with TRBJ1-2; D remains unclear. This CDR3 region has 14 residues. V was pared by 1 base and J by 4 bases, with 11 bases between. Germline lookup yields CDR1 SGHNT and CDR2 YYREEE (reference sequence). The CDR3 nucleotides are TGTGCCAGCAGCTTGTTATCACGTCGCTATGGCTACACCTTC. Protein product: CASSLLSRRYGYTF.

This chain uses TRBV5-1 with TRBJ2-2; D gene ambiguous. The germline V gene encodes CDR1 SGHRS and CDR2 YFSETQ. V was pared by 5 bases and J by 4 bases, with 15 bases between. There are 15 residues in the CDR3. CDR3 sequence (DNA): TGCGCCAGCAGTCCCACGACGCGCCTCACCGGGGAGCTGTTTTTT. It translates to CASSPTTRLTGELFF.

The rearrangement uses TRBV4-1 and TRBJ1-2; D is perhaps TRBD1 (6 bases). In germline, CDR1 is MGHRA, CDR2 YSYEKL. Trimming left V 4 bases short and J 6 bases short, with 18 bases between. The CDR3 runs to 15 residues. The CDR3 sequence is CASSLRTVTSDGYTF. CDR3 in DNA: TGCGCCAGCAGCCTGCGGACAGTCACTTCGGATGGCTACACCTTC.

The chain employs TRBV6-5 and TRBJ1-2, with no clear D. There are 14 residues in the CDR3. CDR1 MNHEY and CDR2 SVGAGI come from the germline V gene. Trimming stripped 0 bases from V and 4 bases from J, with 9 bases between. The DNA of the CDR3 is TGTGCCAGCAGTTACTCGAACAGACCCTATGGCTACACCTTC. Amino acid sequence: CASSYSNRPYGYTF.

The rearrangement uses TRBV5-6 and TRBJ1-2; possibly TRBD1 for D (5 bases). Per the germline V gene, CDR1 is SGHDT and CDR2 is YYEEEE. This CDR3 region has 13 residues. The ends were cut back, 2 bases at V and 7 bases at J, with 12 bases in the middle. The chain's CDR3 is CASSFWGGGGYTF. CDR3 DNA sequence: TGTGCCAGCAGCTTTTGGGGCGGAGGTGGCTACACCTTC.

This chain uses TRBV29-1 with TRBJ2-7, with D possibly TRBD2 on 5 matching bases. This CDR3 is 11 amino acids long. From germline, CDR1 is SQVTM and CDR2 ANQGSEA. The V and J ends lost 5 bases and 2 bases respectively, with 7 bases between them. CDR3 residues: CSVSGPYEQYF. The CDR3 DNA sequence: TGCAGCGTTAGCGGTCCCTACGAGCAGTACTTC.

The rearrangement uses TRBV6-5 and TRBJ2-7; tentative D call: TRBD1 (5 bases). There are 14 residues in the CDR3. With 0 bases removed from V and 3 bases from J, the gap between germline ends came to 9 bases. Germline CDR1 and CDR2: MNHEY and SVGAGI. The CDR3 sequence: CASSYSTVYYEQYF. The DNA of the CDR3 is TGTGCCAGCAGTTACTCGACAGTTTACTACGAGCAGTACTTC.

The count of this clone is one. The rearrangement links TRBV7-2 to TRBJ2-3; 7 nucleotides match TRBD2. CDR1 is SGHTA and CDR2 is FQGNSA in the germline V gene. This CDR3 is 16 amino acids long. With 3 bases clipped from V and 4 bases from J, the junction kept 10 bases outside the gene matches. This CDR3 is CASSFGLRRGADTQYF. The CDR3 DNA sequence: TGTGCCAGCAGCTTCGGACTCCGCCGGGGGGCAGATACGCAGTATTTT.

This chain links TRBV6-1 with TRBJ2-3; D not certain. This CDR3 is built from 14 residues. Germline V lookup: CDR1 MNHNS, CDR2 SASEGT. V lost 4 bases to trimming and J lost 1 base, with 9 bases between them. The DNA of the CDR3 is TGTGCCAGCAGTGGCAGCGTCGGCACAGATACGCAGTATTTT. This translates into CASSGSVGTDTQYF.

The rearrangement uses TRBV30 and TRBJ2-1; 9 bases map to TRBD1. The CDR3 contains 13 residues. From germline, CDR1 is GTSNPN and CDR2 SVGIG (reference sequence). After removal of 7 bases from V and 10 bases from J, the junction contained 11 bases not matched to a gene. The CDR3 DNA sequence: TGTGCCTTTGGTGGACAGGGGCAAAAAGAGCAGTTCTTC. This sequence encodes CAFGGQGQKEQFF.

The gene calls are TRBV7-9 and TRBJ1-2; D gene ambiguous. Trimming stripped 1 base from V and 2 bases from J, with 8 bases between. Germline V gene data show CDR1 as SEHNR and CDR2 as FQNEAQ (reference sequence). The CDR3 runs 14 residues. Here the CDR3 reads CASSLGGSNYGYTF. The CDR3 DNA reads as TGTGCCAGCAGCTTAGGGGGATCCAACTATGGCTACACCTTC.

The genes are TRBV29-1 and TRBJ1-2, with 7 bases lining up with TRBD1. From germline, CDR1 is SQVTM and CDR2 ANQGSEA. The CDR3 contains 12 residues. Trimming removed 6 bases from V and 6 bases from J; junction bases left unmatched: 7. The CDR3 nucleotides read TGCAGCGTCTTACAGGGGAGCCATGGCTACACCTTC. Translating gives CSVLQGSHGYTF.

The chain employs TRBV2 and TRBJ2-7; D gene uncertain. There are 11 residues in the CDR3. V lost 1 base, J lost 4 bases, and 2 bases lay in between. The V gene's germline CDR1 is SNHLY and CDR2 FYNNEI. The CDR3 sequence is CASSEGYEQYF. The CDR3 nucleotides are TGTGCCAGCAGTGAAGGGTACGAGCAGTACTTC.

This clone was seen once. The rearrangement uses TRBV7-3 and TRBJ1-2, with 8 bases fitting TRBD1. Losses at the gene ends were 5 bases for V and 0 bases for J; bases not matched to a gene: 2. CDR1 is SGHTA, CDR2 FQGTGA, per germline. CDR3 length: 14 amino acids. The DNA of the CDR3 is TGTGCCAGCAGCCCGACAGGGGCTAACTATGGCTACACCTTC. This gives the protein CASSPTGANYGYTF.

This clone was observed once. J is TRBJ2-3 and V is TRBV30; 8 bases map to TRBD2. Germline V lookup: CDR1 GTSNPN, CDR2 SVGIG (reference sequence). The V segment lost 3 bases and the J segment 4 bases; nucleotides outside the gene matches: 9. The CDR3 sequence is 15 residues long. The CDR3 reads CAWSPGGAGPDTQYF. DNA for the CDR3: TGTGCCTGGAGCCCCGGGGGGGCAGGTCCAGATACGCAGTATTTT.

The chain recombines TRBV23-1 with TRBJ1-1; D perhaps matches TRBD1 (5 bases). TRBV23-1 is identified as an open reading frame with a role that is uncertain. The CDR3 spans 13 residues. Trimming left V 0 bases short and J 11 bases short, with 13 bases between. CDR3 loop: CASSQSFRGMAFF. The CDR3 nucleotides read TGCGCCAGCAGTCAATCATTTCGGGGCATGGCTTTCTTT.

The CDR3 DNA reads as TGCGCCAGCAGCTTGGGGGCAGGGGGTAATTCACCCCTCCACTTT. Its protein product is CASSLGAGGNSPLHF. This sequence joins TRBV5-1 and TRBJ1-6, with 7 bases identical to TRBD1. The CDR3 runs 15 residues. Germline CDR1 is SGHRS and CDR2 is YFSETQ. V dropped 0 bases and J dropped 6; count of bases not matched to a gene: 3. The variable domain in full, completed from reference TRBV5-1 and TRBJ1-6, reads KAGVTQTPRYLIKTRGQQVTLSCSPISGHRSVSWYQQTPGQGLQFLFEYFSETQRNKGNFPGRFSGRQFSNSRSEMNVSTLELGDSALYLCASSLGAGGNSPLHFGNGTRLTVT.